These 15 T cell receptor beta chains were all obtained from the same sample, sequenced in a study of sequential checkpoint blockade in melanoma. Treatment noted: randomized to nivolumab then ipilimumab (arm A) or the reverse (arm B). The table came from immunoSEQ multiplex PCR; TCRdb's copy has only in-frame clones and leaves some out. In the table there are 20,000 or so clones, around 70% of which are singletons. The sequences come from CD8+ T cells sorted from blood (inferred from file names), collected from a patient given nivolumab and ipilimumab in sequence. All receptors derive from a human donor with melanoma.

The chain carries TRBV5-1 and TRBJ1-2; no reliable D call. CDR1 is SGHRS, CDR2 YFSETQ, per germline. The V gene lost 1 base and the J gene lost 4 bases, with 14 bases spanning the gap. CDR3 length equals 15 residues. The CDR3 DNA sequence: TGCGCCAGCAGCTTGTCTGGCGGCCACCGCTATGGCTACACCTTC. Protein product: CASSLSGGHRYGYTF.

This clone was detected only once. CDR3 in DNA: TGTGCCAGCAGCCCGGGTTCCTACAATGAGCAGTTCTTC. Encoded protein: CASSPGSYNEQFF. The rearrangement uses TRBV5-4 and TRBJ2-1; D is unresolved. Germline-derived CDR1 and CDR2 are SGHNT and YYREEE (reference sequence). The CDR3 is 13 residues long. V gave up 4 bases and J gave up 1 base, with 6 bases separating them.

This sequence joins TRBV5-4 and TRBJ2-5; TRBD1 agrees at 7 bases. The DNA end favors TRBJ2-7, so the J call may be wrong. The CDR3 is 14 residues long. CDR1 is SGHNT and CDR2 is YYREEE in the germline V gene (reference sequence). The CDR3 here is CASSFGTDPYEQYF. DNA for the CDR3: TGTGCCAGCAGCTTCGGGACAGATCCTTACGAGCAGTACTTC.

This sequence joins TRBV27 and TRBJ1-2; a weak D match, TRBD1 (6 bases). Germline V CDR1 and CDR2: MNHEY, SMNVEV (reference sequence). V was pared by 3 bases and J by 8 bases, with 13 bases between. CDR3 length: 13 amino acids. The CDR3 region is CASSFRGSEGYTF. For the CDR3, the DNA is TGTGCCAGCAGTTTCAGGGGATCGGAGGGCTACACCTTC.

This clone has a handful of counts. One end of the junction fails to match germline, which may point to a read error. Other DNA sequences from this sample encode an identical CDR3 as well. The V and J genes are TRBV4-1 and TRBJ1-2, with a weak D call TRBD1 (6 bases). In germline, CDR1 is MGHRA, CDR2 YSYEKL. The CDR3 is 16 amino acids. The CDR3 protein is CASSQEVQTGNYGYTF. The CDR3 DNA reads TGTGCCAGCAGCCAAGAAGTCCAAACAGGGAACTATGGCTACACCTTC.

This clone showed up just a few times. The chain combines TRBV4-1 with TRBJ2-7; 9 positions match TRBD1. V trimming: 6 bases; J trimming: 2 bases; junction bases outside the gene matches: 11. This CDR3 region has 16 residues. CDR1 is MGHRA, CDR2 YSYEKL, per germline. The CDR3 nucleotides read TGCGCCAGCAGTCCAGCCCAGGGACAGGGCCCCTACGAGCAGTACTTC. Translation: CASSPAQGQGPYEQYF.

This chain connects TRBV5-1 to TRBJ1-2, with 8 bases matching TRBD1. V trimming: 2 bases; J trimming: 8 bases; junction bases outside the gene matches: 5. Germline CDR1 SGHRS, CDR2 YFSETQ. CDR3 size: 13 residues. CDR3 in amino acids: CASSFGTGDGYTF. CDR3 DNA sequence: TGCGCCAGCAGCTTCGGGACAGGTGACGGCTACACCTTC.

The chain employs TRBV7-8 and TRBJ2-5; 8 nucleotides agree with TRBD1. The J call may be faulty, since TRBJ2-7 better matches the DNA end. CDR3 length: 14 residues. Looked up from germline, CDR1 is SGHVS and CDR2 is FQNEAQ. This CDR3 reads CASSPYRGSYEQYF. In nucleotides, the CDR3 is TGTGCCAGCAGCCCCTACAGGGGGTCCTACGAGCAGTACTTC.

This chain links TRBV27 with TRBJ2-7; D unresolved. The CDR3 runs 16 residues. From germline, CDR1 is MNHEY and CDR2 SMNVEV (reference sequence). Between the trimmed V and J ends, which lost 7 bases and 3 bases, there was a span of 22 bases. CDR3 residues: CASKKGSLSDYYEQYF. Written as DNA, the CDR3 is TGTGCCAGCAAGAAAGGTAGTTTAAGCGATTACTACGAGCAGTACTTC.

The chain uses TRBV6-1 and TRBJ1-1; D is possibly TRBD1 (6 bases). Trimming left V 6 bases short and J 1 base short, with 12 bases between. Germline V gene data show CDR1 as MNHNS and CDR2 as SASEGT. This CDR3 contains 14 residues. This CDR3 reads CASRTGMANTEAFF. The CDR3 nucleotides read TGTGCCAGCAGAACAGGGATGGCGAACACTGAAGCTTTCTTT.

This chain connects TRBV4-3 to TRBJ2-5, with D possibly TRBD2 on 5 matching bases. The CDR3 spans 14 residues. Germline V gives CDR1 LGHNA, CDR2 YSLEER. The V and J ends lost 2 bases and 4 bases respectively, with 11 bases between them. The CDR3: CASSQFVGVETQYF. For the CDR3, the DNA is TGCGCCAGCAGCCAATTTGTGGGAGTAGAGACCCAGTACTTC.

The table lists this clone with a few counts. The chain couples TRBV6-5 to TRBJ2-1; 10 nucleotides line up with TRBD2. The CDR3 runs 15 residues. Per germline, CDR1 MNHEY and CDR2 SVGAGI. The V and J ends lost 2 bases and 7 bases, in that order; junction bases with no gene match: 5. Here the CDR3 reads CASSYRTSGLNEQFF. DNA of the CDR3: TGTGCCAGCAGTTACCGGACTAGCGGATTAAATGAGCAGTTCTTC.

The chain joins TRBV27 to TRBJ2-7; a weak D match, TRBD2 (5 bases). The V end was cut by 7 bases, the J end by 3 bases, with 16 bases between. Germline assignment: CDR1 MNHEY and CDR2 SMNVEV (reference sequence). The CDR3 extends over 14 amino acids. The CDR3 DNA reads as TGTGCCAGCAAATCAACTAGTGGGGTCTACGAGCAGTACGTC. It specifies CASKSTSGVYEQYV.

The chain uses TRBV4-1 and TRBJ1-2; D gene unclear. Trimming pared 4 bases from V and 0 bases from J, leaving 12 bases between. Germline V gene lookup returns CDR1 MGHRA and CDR2 YSYEKL. This CDR3 is built from 15 residues. In DNA, the CDR3 is TGCGCCAGCAGCCTTGGGCCCCTTTCTAACTATGGCTACACCTTC. This codes for CASSLGPLSNYGYTF.

This clone was picked up one time. The chain is built from TRBV9 and TRBJ1-2; possible D gene TRBD1, 5 bases. Trimming cost V 3 bases and J 4 bases, with 22 bases left between them. This CDR3 region has 17 residues. Germline values: CDR1 SGDLS, CDR2 YYNGEE. The CDR3 DNA sequence: TGTGCCAGCAGCGCACGACTGGGACTACCAGGATTCTATGGCTACACCTTC. It specifies CASSARLGLPGFYGYTF.